This T cell receptor (beta chain) was identified during a study of cytomegalovirus exposure and HLA in healthy donors. Study-wide results and caveats: Fewer than 200 TCR beta chains were listed as cytomegalovirus-associated.

This clone was observed a single time. Antigen unknown. The PCR contained 60 Vbeta and 13 Jbeta primers. Clones were read by immunoSEQ multiplex PCR, and TCRdb kept only the in-frame ones, dropping some. The sample holds about 110,000 clones; 70% to 80% are singletons and the top ten take under 1.5%. The sequencing input was PBMCs. The receptor comes from a man in his forties in good health and CMV-seronegative.

CDR3 protein: CASSQGGSAPHQPQHF. The CDR3 nucleotides are TGTGCCAGCAGCCAGGGGGGCTCAGCCCCTCATCAGCCCCAGCATTTT. V and J are TRBV7-9 and TRBJ1-5; 7 bases map to TRBD1. Germline CDR1 SEHNR, CDR2 FQNEAQ (reference sequence). The CDR3 is made up of 16 amino acids. Trimming removed 5 bases from V and 5 bases from J; junction bases left unmatched: 12. Drawing the rest from reference TRBV7-9 and TRBJ1-5, the complete variable domain is DTGVSQNPRHKITKRGQNVTFRCDPISEHNRLYWYRQTLGQGPEFLTYFQNEAQLEKSRLLSDRFSAERPKGSFSTLEIQRTEQGDSAMYLCASSQGGSAPHQPQHFGDGTRLSIL.